The 9 T cell receptor beta chains given below trace back to one sample, sequenced in a study of OX40 agonist ivuxolimab in advanced cancers. Libraries were constructed by the immunoSEQ multiplex PCR assay. Sourced from immuneACCESS, this table was stored by TCRdb with only in-frame sequences that have V and J called. A share of the clones is absent; for the studies checked, an unresolved V gene accounts for under half, and the remainder has no known explanation. The sample has roughly 57,000 clones on record, about nine tenths of them singletons. Of the sample, 16% falls within the top ten clones. Sample: CD4+ or CD8+ T cells sorted from blood, taken in a trial of the OX40 agonist ivuxolimab. These receptors were collected from an adult with an advanced solid tumor such as melanoma, head and neck, liver or kidney cancer.

The V call is TRBV4-1, the J call TRBJ2-1; D is possibly TRBD2 (5 bases). V lost 2 bases, J lost 3 bases, and 8 bases lay in between. Germline V gene lookup returns CDR1 MGHRA and CDR2 YSYEKL. This CDR3 has 14 amino acids. The CDR3 DNA is TGCGCCAGCAGCCAAAAAGAGGGCTACAATGAGCAGTTCTTC. It is translated as CASSQKEGYNEQFF.

This clone has more than one count but fewer than ten. The gene calls are TRBV6-6 and TRBJ2-7; 8 bases agree with TRBD2. CDR1 and CDR2 from the germline V gene are MNHNY and SVGAGI (reference sequence). The trim removed 4 bases at V and 1 base at J, leaving 3 bases unmatched. CDR3 length: 14 amino acids. The CDR3 DNA sequence: TGTGCCAGCAGTTTCGGGGGGGTTTCCTACGAGCAGTACTTC. Amino acid sequence: CASSFGGVSYEQYF.

The chain links TRBV6-5 to TRBJ1-5; D is unresolved. Germline assignment: CDR1 MNHEY and CDR2 SVGAGI. The CDR3 runs to 15 residues. Between the trimmed V and J ends, which lost 5 bases and 0 bases, there was a span of 11 bases. The CDR3 sequence: CASSRRLYSNQPQHF. CDR3 bases: TGTGCCAGCAGTCGACGACTCTATAGCAATCAGCCCCAGCATTTT.

This chain joins TRBV18 and TRBJ1-1; 7 bases line up with TRBD1. CDR1 and CDR2 (germline): KGHSH, LQKENI. With 3 bases clipped from V and 4 bases from J, the junction kept 2 bases outside the gene matches. The CDR3 consists of 13 residues. CDR3 nucleotides: TGTGCCAGCTCACCGCAGGGGGGCACTGAAGCTTTCTTT. This encodes CASSPQGGTEAFF.

The chain recombines TRBV11-2 with TRBJ1-4; D call uncertain. Germline assignment: CDR1 SGHAT and CDR2 FQNNGV. The CDR3 consists of 18 residues. V lost 2 bases, J lost 4 bases, and 20 bases lay in between. The CDR3 is CASSLRLGITTNNEKLFF. DNA for the CDR3: TGTGCCAGCAGCTTAAGATTGGGGATCACGACAAATAATGAAAAACTGTTTTTT.

The V gene is TRBV28, the J gene TRBJ1-2; D gene uncertain. Germline CDR1 and CDR2: MDHEN and SYDVKM. The CDR3 has 17 residues. The V end lost 1 base, the J end lost 4 bases, and 19 bases lay between the germline ends. The chain's CDR3 is CASSLLGGSSLFYGYTF. The CDR3 nucleotides read TGTGCCAGCAGTTTATTGGGTGGGTCGAGCCTCTTCTATGGCTACACCTTC.

The chain carries TRBV28 and TRBJ2-4, with 8 bases lining up with TRBD1. From germline, CDR1 is MDHEN and CDR2 SYDVKM. This CDR3 is 15 amino acids long. J gave up 1 base and V 6 bases, and 5 bases lay outside the gene matches. The CDR3 reads CASSTTGAAKNIQYF. The CDR3 DNA sequence: TGTGCCAGCAGCACGACAGGGGCGGCCAAAAACATTCAGTACTTC.

J is TRBJ2-1 and V is TRBV27, with D unclear. Trimming pared 7 bases from V and 8 bases from J, leaving 15 bases between. The CDR3 runs to 13 residues. Germline loops: CDR1 MNHEY, CDR2 SMNVEV (reference sequence). CDR3 sequence (DNA): TGTGCCAGCACTCACGGGTTTCGCGATGAGCAGTTCTTC. Its protein is CASTHGFRDEQFF.

The V call is TRBV18, the J call TRBJ1-5; D possibly corresponds to TRBD1 (6 bases). The V gene's germline CDR1 is KGHSH and CDR2 LQKENI. CDR3 length: 16 amino acids. Trimming removed 5 bases at V and 7 bases at J, with 21 bases between. The CDR3 here is CASSSQPGPGGQPQHF. The CDR3 bases are TGTGCCAGCTCATCTCAGCCGGGCCCCGGGGGCCAGCCCCAGCATTTT.